This T cell receptor (beta chain) was recovered during a study of blood T cell repertoires in COVID-19. The overall study: Acute and convalescent COVID-19 samples came from the United States, Italy and Spain. From T cells, B-cell-depleted T cells, or PBMCs came the material, which was cDNA or gDNA.

The germline CDR1 and CDR2 sequences are ENHRY and SYGVKD. The CDR3 contains 15 residues. V gave up 6 bases and J gave up 4 bases; unmatched junction bases: 7. Researchers sorted participants into cohorts using their self-reported clinical history. Authors' analysis steps: Amplification from reference gene primers served as the basis for estimated nucleated cell counts. Only in-frame clones appear in the TCRdb table, and some are missing; sequencing was by immunoSEQ multiplex PCR. D and trimming come from the DNA, and the V and J calls and clone size come from that table. The sample carries some 64,000 clones, more than 55% recorded once. This clone has a count of ten or more.

This sequence joins TRBV10-3 and TRBJ2-5, with 11 bases lining up with TRBD1. This TCR derives from a woman aged 55-69 years who had been exposed to COVID-19. Sequenced input: PBMCs or T cells enriched from blood (not recorded which). CDR3 coding DNA: TGTGCCATCAGGGGACAGGGGGATAACTTAGAGACCCAGTACTTC. Encoded protein: CAIRGQGDNLETQYF.